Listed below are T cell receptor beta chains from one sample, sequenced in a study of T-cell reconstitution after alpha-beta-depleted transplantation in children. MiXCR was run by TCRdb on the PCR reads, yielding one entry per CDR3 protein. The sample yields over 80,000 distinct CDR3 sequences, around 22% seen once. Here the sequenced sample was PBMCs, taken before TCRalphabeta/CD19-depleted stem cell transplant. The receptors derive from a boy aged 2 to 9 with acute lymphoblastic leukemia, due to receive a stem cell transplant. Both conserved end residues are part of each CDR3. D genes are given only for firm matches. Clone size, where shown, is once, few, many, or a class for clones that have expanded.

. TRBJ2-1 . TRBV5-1 CASSLFNLLSSYNEQFF TGCGCCAGCAGCTTGTTTAACCTGCTGAGCTCCTACAATGAGCAGTTCTTC
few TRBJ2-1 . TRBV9 CASSPGWTSSSYNEQFF TGTGCCAGCAGCCCGGGGTGGACCTCCAGCTCCTACAATGAGCAGTTCTTC
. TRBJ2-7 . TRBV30 CAWSVPGSESPSREQYF TGTGCCTGGAGTGTACCTGGATCTGAGAGCCCCTCTAGGGAGCAGTACTTC
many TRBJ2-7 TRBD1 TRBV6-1 CATLFEYRGAGEQYF TGTGCCACTCTCTTCGAGTACAGGGGAGCTGGCGAGCAGTACTTC
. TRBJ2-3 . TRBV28 CASSPYGKSTDTQYF TGTGCCAGCAGCCCTTATGGGAAGAGCACAGATACGCAGTATTTT
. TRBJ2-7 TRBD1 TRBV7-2 CASSTTGVYTYEQYF TGTGCCAGCAGCACCACAGGGGTTTATACCTACGAGCAGTACTTC
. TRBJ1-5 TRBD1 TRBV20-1 CSAGRDSLTGAQHF TGCAGTGCTGGCCGGGACAGCCTTACTGGGGCCCAGCATTTT
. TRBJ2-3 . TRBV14 CASSLRDPISDTQYF TGTGCCAGCAGCCTCCGGGACCCCATTTCAGATACGCAGTATTTT
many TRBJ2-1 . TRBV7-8 CASSSDPFYNEQFF TGTGCCAGCAGCTCGGACCCGTTCTACAATGAGCAGTTCTTC
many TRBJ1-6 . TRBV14 CASSHGPGFGNSPLHF TGTGCCAGCAGCCATGGTCCAGGGTTTGGGAATTCACCCCTCCACTTT
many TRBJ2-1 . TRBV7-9 CASSSFESEHQNNEQFF TGTGCCAGCAGCTCATTTGAGTCGGAGCATCAGAACAATGAGCAGTTCTTC
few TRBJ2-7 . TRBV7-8 CASSLVGGPYEQYF TGTGCCAGCAGCTTAGTGGGTGGTCCCTACGAGCAGTACTTC
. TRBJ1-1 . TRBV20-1 CSASRQLDNTEAFF TGCAGTGCTAGTCGCCAACTTGATAACACTGAAGCTTTCTTT
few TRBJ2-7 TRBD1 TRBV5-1 CASSLGPGTAYEQYF TGCGCCAGCAGCTTGGGCCCCGGGACAGCTTACGAGCAGTACTTC
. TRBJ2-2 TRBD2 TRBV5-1 CASSWLAEGTGELFF TGCGCCAGCAGCTGGCTAGCGGAGGGCACCGGGGAGCTGTTTTTT
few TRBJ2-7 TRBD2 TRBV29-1 CSVEVAGGISYEQYF TGCAGCGTTGAGGTAGCGGGAGGGATCTCCTACGAGCAGTACTTC
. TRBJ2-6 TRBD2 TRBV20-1 CSAMVGGTLSGANVLTF TGCAGTGCTATGGTGGGGGGGACCCTCTCTGGGGCCAACGTCCTGACTTTC
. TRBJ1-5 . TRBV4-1 CASSPLGRDDQPQHF TGCGCCAGCAGCCCCCTGGGCAGGGATGATCAGCCCCAGCATTTT
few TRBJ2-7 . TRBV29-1 CSVVRGREQYF TGCAGCGTTGTAAGGGGGAGGGAGCAGTACTTC
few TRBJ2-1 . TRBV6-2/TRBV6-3 CASSYYQAEPFF TGTGCCAGCAGTTACTACCAGGCGGAGCCCTTCTTC
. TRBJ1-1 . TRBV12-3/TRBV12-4 CASTTGHGNTEAFF TGTGCCAGCACCACCGGACATGGGAACACTGAAGCTTTCTTT
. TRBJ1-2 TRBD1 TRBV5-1 CASSVSAGTGLGYTF TGCGCCAGCAGCGTCAGTGCCGGGACAGGACTTGGCTACACCTTC
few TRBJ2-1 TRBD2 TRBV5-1 CASSLQTSGRAGDEQFF TGCGCCAGCAGCTTGCAAACTAGCGGGAGGGCCGGGGATGAGCAGTTCTTC
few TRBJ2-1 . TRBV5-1 CASSLGDKLNEQFF TGCGCCAGCAGCTTGGGGGACAAACTCAATGAGCAGTTCTTC
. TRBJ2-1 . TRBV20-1 CSASSESSYNEQFF TGCAGTGCTAGTAGTGAGAGCTCCTACAATGAGCAGTTCTTC
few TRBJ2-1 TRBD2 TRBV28 CASSTPGLAGEEQFF TGTGCCAGCAGTACCCCGGGACTAGCGGGAGAAGAGCAGTTCTTC
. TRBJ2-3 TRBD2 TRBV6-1 CASRGPAGGRTDTQYF TGTGCCAGCAGGGGACCAGCGGGAGGGAGGACAGATACGCAGTATTTT
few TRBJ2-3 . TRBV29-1 CSVEAGRADTQYF TGCAGCGTTGAAGCCGGGCGGGCAGATACGCAGTATTTT
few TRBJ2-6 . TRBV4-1 CASSLGLIGANVLTF TGCGCCAGCAGCCTTGGACTGATTGGGGCCAACGTCCTGACTTTC
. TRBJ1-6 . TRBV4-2 CASSQVLPSDSPLHF TGTGCCAGCAGCCAAGTATTACCGTCTGATTCACCCCTCCACTTT
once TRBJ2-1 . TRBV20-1 CSARKNSGGASYNEQFF TGCAGTGCTAGAAAAAATAGCGGAGGGGCATCCTACAATGAGCAGTTCTTC
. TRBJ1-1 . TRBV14 CASSQDFFLNQGLNTEAFF TGTGCCAGCAGCCAAGATTTTTTTCTTAACCAGGGGCTGAACACTGAAGCTTTCTTT
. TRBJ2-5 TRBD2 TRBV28 CASSRRLADETQYF TGTGCCAGCAGTCGTCGACTAGCGGACGAGACCCAGTACTTC
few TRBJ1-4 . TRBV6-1 CASSEQGGGEKLFF TGTGCCAGCAGTGAACAGGGAGGAGGTGAAAAACTGTTTTTT
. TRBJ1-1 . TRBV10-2 CASSEHRTLRLGTEAFF TGCGCCAGCAGTGAGCACAGGACTCTCCGTTTGGGAACTGAAGCTTTCTTT
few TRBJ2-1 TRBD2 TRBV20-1 CSAIGLAGHNEQFF TGCAGTGCTATAGGACTAGCGGGCCACAATGAGCAGTTCTTC